The 18 T cell receptor beta chains presented below share a single source sample, sequenced in a study of CDR3 diversity in severe acne. Each CDR3 protein is one row after TCRdb ran MiXCR on the PCR reads. The data hold about 93,000 distinct CDR3 sequences, with about half observed a single time. Specimen: blood. The receptors here all came from a male donor in good health, serving as a control.

For this clonotype: A read error is possible here, since a much larger clone lies one base away. The J gene is TRBJ1-4, the V gene TRBV6-1; 8 bases line up with TRBD1. Germline V gene lookup returns CDR1 MNHNS and CDR2 SASEGT. The CDR3 loop spans 14 amino acids. DNA for the CDR3: TGTGCCAGCAGGGGCCAGGGGGCGGCTGAAAAACCGTTTTTT. It specifies CASRGQGAAEKPFF.

This clonotype has more than one count but fewer than ten. J is TRBJ2-7 and V is TRBV29-1, with D possibly called TRBD1 or TRBD2 (5 bases each). This CDR3 has 12 amino acids. Germline V gives CDR1 SQVTM, CDR2 ANQGSEA. V was trimmed by 1 base and J by 5 bases, leaving 9 bases between them. The CDR3 reads CSVEGGTHEQYF. The CDR3 DNA sequence: TGCAGCGTTGAAGGAGGGACCCACGAGCAGTACTTC.

About this clonotype itself: Because the CDR3 is missing its conserved closing phenylalanine or tryptophan, this is likely a read error. The DNA is left out, because the CDR3 cannot be placed on it with certainty; the CDR3 is given as TCRdb lists it. The chain couples TRBV5-5 to TRBJ2-5; the table assigns TRBD2, which was not confirmed against the DNA. Germline V lookup: CDR1 SGHKS, CDR2 YYEKEE (reference sequence). The CDR3 length equals 18 residues, ends included. The CDR3 here is CASSLEQGTWNSPLHFGN.

V gene TRBV5-1 combines with J gene TRBJ1-6, with 10 bases identical to TRBD1. CDR1 and CDR2 (germline): SGHRS, YFSETQ. The CDR3 is 16 amino acids. The V and J ends lost 4 bases and 8 bases, in that order; junction bases with no gene match: 9. Here the CDR3 reads CASSPRQGTGDSPLHF. CDR3 nucleotide sequence: TGCGCCAGCAGCCCCCGCCAGGGGACAGGGGATTCACCCCTCCACTTT. Complete variable domain (other parts from reference TRBV5-1 and TRBJ1-6): KAGVTQTPRYLIKTRGQQVTLSCSPISGHRSVSWYQQTPGQGLQFLFEYFSETQRNKGNFPGRFSGRQFSNSRSEMNVSTLELGDSALYLCASSPRQGTGDSPLHFGNGTRLTVT.

The chain recombines TRBV24-1 with TRBJ1-2; 10 bases match TRBD1. CDR3 length equals 17 residues. The germline CDR1 and CDR2 sequences are KGHDR and SFDVKD. The V segment lost 4 bases and the J segment 2 bases; nucleotides outside the gene matches: 9. The CDR3 bases are TGTGCCACCAGTGACCCTGGGACAGGGGATGAGAACTATGGCTACACCTTC. It yields the protein CATSDPGTGDENYGYTF.

The chain combines TRBV29-1 with TRBJ1-1, with 7 bases matching TRBD1. Germline assignment: CDR1 SQVTM and CDR2 ANQGSEA. V lost 3 bases, J lost 3 bases, and 1 base stayed unmatched. The CDR3 extends over 12 amino acids. CDR3 nucleotide sequence: TGCAGCGTTGATGACAGGGACACTGAAGCTTTCTTT. Translating it yields CSVDDRDTEAFF.

V gene TRBV25-1 combines with J gene TRBJ1-2, with D perhaps TRBD1 (5 bases). The germline V gene encodes CDR1 MGHDK and CDR2 SYGVNS. Trimming removed 3 bases at V and 3 bases at J, with 14 bases between. The CDR3 is made up of 15 amino acids. In nucleotides, the CDR3 is TGTGCCAGCAGTGACGACCAGGGTGGGGACTATGGCTACACCTTC. Protein product: CASSDDQGGDYGYTF.

This clonotype was counted ten times or more. The chain uses TRBV24-1 and TRBJ2-1; no clear D gene. Germline V gene data show CDR1 as KGHDR and CDR2 as SFDVKD. The V end was cut by 4 bases, the J end by 8 bases, with 8 bases between. The CDR3 consists of 12 residues. The CDR3 sequence: CATSEFGHEQFF. In DNA, the CDR3 is TGTGCCACCAGTGAGTTCGGACATGAGCAGTTCTTC.

The rearrangement links TRBV11-2 to TRBJ2-5; 8 nucleotides line up with TRBD2. CDR1 and CDR2 from the germline V gene are SGHAT and FQNNGV. V was pared by 5 bases and J by 2 bases, with 13 bases of the junction left unmatched. The CDR3 is 17 amino acids. CDR3 residues: CASSPGGAGAWQETQYF. The DNA for the CDR3 is TGTGCCAGCAGCCCGGGGGGGGCGGGAGCTTGGCAAGAGACCCAGTACTTC.

This chain uses TRBV20-1 with TRBJ1-3, with TRBD1 identical over 9 bases. The germline gives CDR1 DFQATT, CDR2 SNEGSKA (reference sequence). After removal of 6 bases from V and 4 bases from J, the junction contained 4 bases not matched to a gene. The CDR3 covers 13 residues. The DNA for the CDR3 is TGCAGTGCAGGACAGGGGTACGGAAACACCATATATTTT. Protein: CSAGQGYGNTIYF.

On this clonotype itself: It is unclear where the CDR3 begins or ends on the DNA, so no DNA is shown, and the CDR3 is as TCRdb lists it. This chain links TRBV11-2 with TRBJ2-1; the tabulated D call, TRBD2, remains unverified against the DNA. From its first to its last residue, the CDR3 has 21 amino acids. Germline CDR1 and CDR2: SGHAT and FQNNGV. This CDR3 is CDSSFYICSARKTSGRGEQFF.

This rearrangement joins TRBV5-4 to TRBJ1-5; D gene uncertain. Germline V gene sequence: CDR1 SGHNT, CDR2 YYREEE (reference sequence). V was pared by 0 bases and J by 1 base, with 5 bases between. This CDR3 has 14 residues. The CDR3 loop reads CASSLGTSNQPQHF. CDR3 nucleotide sequence: TGTGCCAGCAGCTTGGGCACCAGCAATCAGCCCCAGCATTTT.

This clonotype has only one observation. The chain employs TRBV6-5 and TRBJ1-1; possibly TRBD1 for D (6 bases). The germline V gene encodes CDR1 MNHEY and CDR2 SVGAGI. The ends were cut back, 5 bases at V and 5 bases at J, with 15 bases in the middle. The CDR3 length is 14 residues. The CDR3 here is CASSVRQAKTEAFF. The DNA of the CDR3 is TGTGCCAGCAGTGTCCGACAGGCTAAAACTGAAGCTTTCTTT.

The CDR3 DNA follows: TGTGCCAGCACCCGTGAGACCCAGTACTTC. It is translated as CASTRETQYF. This chain joins TRBV7-9 and TRBJ2-5; D remains unclear. Germline loops: CDR1 SEHNR, CDR2 FQNEAQ (reference sequence). The CDR3 is 10 amino acids. V lost 7 bases, J lost 5 bases, and 5 bases lay in between.

This clonotype is categorized as medium-sized. V usage is TRBV29-1 and J usage is TRBJ2-7; 9 bases are shared with TRBD1. The CDR3 is made up of 12 amino acids. J gave up 0 bases and V 7 bases, and 1 base lay outside the gene matches. CDR1 SQVTM and CDR2 ANQGSEA come from the germline V gene. CDR3 loop: CSAGQGSYEQYF. As DNA, the CDR3 is TGCAGCGCGGGACAGGGCTCCTACGAGCAGTACTTC.

The chain carries TRBV19 and TRBJ1-5; TRBD1 matches 7 bases. Trimming removed 10 bases from V and 3 bases from J; junction bases left unmatched: 12. This CDR3 region has 15 residues. Germline V gene lookup returns CDR1 LNHDA and CDR2 SQIVND (reference sequence). The CDR3 here is CATRAVKGANQPQHF. The CDR3 DNA reads TGTGCCACCCGGGCAGTGAAGGGGGCCAATCAGCCCCAGCATTTT.

The chain combines TRBV2 with TRBJ2-7, with D possibly being TRBD2 (6 bases). CDR1 and CDR2 (germline): SNHLY, FYNNEI. The V and J ends lost 6 bases and 2 bases respectively, with 14 bases between them. This CDR3 spans 14 amino acids. The CDR3 DNA reads as TGTGCCAGCAGCCCGGGACTGACTACCTACGAGCAGTACTTC. Protein: CASSPGLTTYEQYF.

Many counts were recorded for this clonotype. This chain links TRBV6-6 with TRBJ1-1, with D perhaps TRBD1 (5 bases). Trimming removed 2 bases at V and 2 bases at J, with 9 bases between. The CDR3 runs 14 residues. Germline CDR1 MNHNY, CDR2 SVGAGI (reference sequence). The CDR3 here is CASSYEGTNTEAFF. The CDR3 region has the DNA TGTGCCAGCAGTTACGAGGGGACTAACACTGAAGCTTTCTTT.